Described below is a single T cell receptor beta chain sequence and its context. A junction boundary mismatches the germline segment, possibly from a read error. The length of the CDR3 is 14 residues. The germline V gene has CDR1 SQVTM and CDR2 ANQGSEA. Three rounds of nested PCR, following a modified ARM-PCR protocol, produced the TCRbeta library. Each CDR3 protein gets one entry after TCRdb re-called the multiplex PCR reads with MiXCR. The sample lists 80,000 to 130,000 distinct CDR3 sequences; roughly two thirds were seen once. This sample was taken from a study of tumor and adjacent non-tumor tissue in lung cancer. The template was RNA from unsorted bulk tissue. More than 3 cm separated this lung sample from the edge of the tumor. Between August and November 2014, newly diagnosed, chemotherapy-naive lung cancer patients underwent thoracic surgery in China.

This TCR was recovered from a man aged 25-40 years with non-small cell lung cancer. Sequencing input: distant non-tumor lung tissue. The chain couples TRBV29-1 to TRBJ1-1; D is possibly TRBD1 (5 bases). The CDR3 reads CSVVESGGNTEAFF. In DNA, the CDR3 is TGTAGCGTTGTAGAGTCCGGGGGGAACACTGAAGCTTTCTTT.